A selection of T cell receptor beta chains follows, all from one sample in a study of cytomegalovirus exposure and HLA in healthy donors. Method: immunoSEQ multiplex PCR; TCRdb's copy keeps in-frame clones and lacks some. Among around 120,000 clones listed, 80% were seen once. The material sequenced was PBMCs. These receptors were collected from a woman aged 40 to 50 in good health and CMV-seronegative. The CDR3 runs from the conserved cysteine through the conserved F or W. D genes are given only for firm matches. Some rows have no size entry. The others give once, few or many, or a class for an expanded clone.

d_call,cdr3_length,clone_size,j_call,v_call,cdr3_nt,cdr3_aa
-,17,-,TRBJ1-3,TRBV7-7,TGTGCTAGCAGCTCCCCCCCCCGGAGGGGAACTGGAAACACCATATATTTT,CASSSPPRRGTGNTIYF
TRBD2,15,-,TRBJ2-7,TRBV11-2,TGTGCCAGCAGCCCGGGGACTAGCGGGGTCTACGAGCAGTACTTC,CASSPGTSGVYEQYF
-,14,-,TRBJ2-2,TRBV13,TGTGCCAGCAGCCCAACGTCGGTCACCGGGGAGCTGTTTTTT,CASSPTSVTGELFF
-,15,-,TRBJ2-2,TRBV19,TGTGCCAGTAGTCGTGCGGGACAGAGCACCGGGGAGCTGTTTTTT,CASSRAGQSTGELFF
-,13,-,TRBJ1-5,TRBV5-4,TGTGCCAGCAGCTTGGAACAAAATCAGCCCCAGCATTTT,CASSLEQNQPQHF
TRBD1,14,-,TRBJ2-5,TRBV14,TGTGCCAGCAGCCTTTTGACAGGGGTAGAGACCCAGTACTTC,CASSLLTGVETQYF
-,13,-,TRBJ1-1,TRBV6-5,TGTGCCAGCAGGGCTCCAGGGCCCACTGAAGCTTTCTTT,CASRAPGPTEAFF
TRBD2,18,-,TRBJ2-7,TRBV12-5,TGTGCTAGTGGTTTGCGGAGACTAGCGGTCCCGGGCGCCTACGAGCAGTACTTC,CASGLRRLAVPGAYEQYF
TRBD1,13,-,TRBJ2-2,TRBV28,TGTGCCAGCAGCGGACAGGGGGTCGGGGAGCTGTTTTTT,CASSGQGVGELFF
-,16,few,TRBJ2-7,TRBV4-3,TGCGCCAGCAGCCAAGATATTGGGAGCGGAGCCTACGAGCAGTACTTC,CASSQDIGSGAYEQYF
-,14,-,TRBJ1-5,TRBV4-3,TGCGCCAGCAGCCAAGCCGGGGGCAATCAGCCCCAGCATTTT,CASSQAGGNQPQHF
-,14,-,TRBJ1-1,TRBV4-1,TGCGCCAGCAGCCAAGCCCCAGGCTACACTGAAGCTTTCTTT,CASSQAPGYTEAFF
TRBD2,18,-,TRBJ2-2,TRBV28,TGTGCCAGCAGTTTAATGAGACTAGCGGGAGGTCGTACCGGGGAGCTGTTTTTT,CASSLMRLAGGRTGELFF
-,15,-,TRBJ1-5,TRBV25-1,TGTGCCAGCAGTGAATCCGTAGGGGTCAATCAGCCCCAGCATTTT,CASSESVGVNQPQHF
-,13,few,TRBJ1-5,TRBV2,TGTGCCAGCACGGTGGAGGGCAATCAGCCCCAGCATTTT,CASTVEGNQPQHF
TRBD1,12,-,TRBJ2-1,TRBV10-1,TGCGCCAGCAGTGCGACAGGGTTTGAGCAGTTCTTC,CASSATGFEQFF
TRBD1,14,-,TRBJ1-4,TRBV7-9,TGTGCCAGCAGCCAAAGACAGGGTAATGAAAAACTGTTTTTT,CASSQRQGNEKLFF
TRBD2,17,medium-sized,TRBJ2-7,TRBV29-1,TGCAGCGTTGCCGGGACTAGCGGGAGTGGGAGCTCCTACGAGCAGTACTTC,CSVAGTSGSGSSYEQYF
-,16,once,TRBJ1-1,TRBV7-9,TGTGCCAGCAGCTTAGCCGTCGGGACTCCTTACACTGAAGCTTTCTTT,CASSLAVGTPYTEAFF
-,14,-,TRBJ1-1,TRBV12-5,TGTGCTAGTGGTTTGGGAGGACAGAACACTGAAGCTTTCTTT,CASGLGGQNTEAFF
TRBD1,16,-,TRBJ1-5,TRBV27,TGTGCCAGGAGAGGGACAGAGGGATATAGCAATCAGCCCCAGCATTTT,CARRGTEGYSNQPQHF
-,13,-,TRBJ1-1,TRBV5-1,TGCGCCAGCAGAATCAACACGAACACTGAAGCTTTCTTT,CASRINTNTEAFF
TRBD1,16,-,TRBJ1-2,TRBV14,TGTGCCAGCAGCCTTGTTCGGGACAGACCCTTCTATGGCTACACCTTC,CASSLVRDRPFYGYTF
-,14,-,TRBJ2-2,TRBV18,TGTGCCAGCTCAATTTCGGGTGCTACCGGGGAGCTGTTTTTT,CASSISGATGELFF
-,16,-,TRBJ2-6,TRBV5-6,TGTGCCAGCAGCTTGGTACCGGGGACTGGGGCCAACGTCCTGACTTTC,CASSLVPGTGANVLTF
TRBD1,15,-,TRBJ1-1,TRBV19,TGTGCCAGTAGTATGGTAACGCGGGACAGGGGTGGAGCTTTCTTT,CASSMVTRDRGGAFF
-,14,-,TRBJ1-2,TRBV12-5,TGTGCTAGTGCCAGGGACTGGGCTAACTATGGCTACACCTTC,CASARDWANYGYTF